This TCR beta chain comes out of a study of control samples from healthy donors and cancer patients. The CDR3 is 16 amino acids. Per germline, CDR1 SGHKS and CDR2 YYEKEE (reference sequence). J gave up 5 bases and V 2 bases, and 9 bases lay outside the gene matches. Clones were sequenced by immunoSEQ multiplex PCR, and TCRdb holds only the in-frame ones, with some missing. The sample contains about 94,000 clones, 90% of which appear only once. Sample: blood. The receptor's source is a woman aged 18-29 years in good health. The chain uses TRBV5-5 and TRBJ2-2, with 7 bases matching TRBD1. For the CDR3, the DNA is TGTGCCAGCAGCTTTGGAATAGGGGGCACAACCGGGGAGCTGTTTTTT. It is translated as CASSFGIGGTTGELFF.